Following are 27 T cell receptor beta chains from one sample sequenced in a study of cytomegalovirus exposure and HLA in healthy donors. The PCR had 60 Vbeta and 13 Jbeta primers. Measured with immunoSEQ multiplex PCR; TCRdb has only the in-frame clones, and not every one. Among around 200,000 clones listed, under 80% were seen once. Sequenced input: PBMCs. These receptors were taken from a man between 35 and 55 years old in good health and CMV-seronegative.

The rearrangement joins TRBV11-1 to TRBJ2-2; the match to TRBD1 covers 8 bases. Germline V gene lookup returns CDR1 SGHAT and CDR2 FQDESV (reference sequence). The V gene end was trimmed by 4 bases and the J gene end by 5 bases; junction bases not matched to a gene: 6. The CDR3 sequence is 15 residues long. The CDR3 loop reads CASSYTRQGTGELFF. The CDR3 DNA reads TGTGCCAGCAGCTATACCAGACAGGGGACCGGGGAGCTGTTTTTT. The complete variable domain, with remaining parts taken from reference TRBV11-1 and TRBJ2-2, reads EAEVAQSPRYKITEKSQAVAFWCDPISGHATLYWYRQILGQGPELLVQFQDESVVDDSQLPKDRFSAERLKGVDSTLKIQPAELGDSAMYLCASSYTRQGTGELFFGEGSRLTVL.

J is TRBJ2-1 and V is TRBV6-4; D gene ambiguous. The CDR3 has 15 amino acids. CDR1 is MRHNA, CDR2 SNTAGT, per germline. V gave up 2 bases and J gave up 5 bases, with 13 bases separating them. In DNA, the CDR3 is TGTGCCAGCAGTGACGAGCTCCTTTCCAACAATGAGCAGTTCTTC. It yields the protein CASSDELLSNNEQFF.

This clone was counted only a few times. The chain is built from TRBV28 and TRBJ2-2, with D possibly TRBD1 on 8 matching bases. V dropped 11 bases and J dropped 1 base, with 17 bases sitting between them. The CDR3 spans 15 residues. Germline V CDR1 and CDR2: MDHEN, SYDVKM. CDR3 nucleotides: TGTGCCGGAAGGGGGGGGACAGGGAACACCGGGGAGCTGTTTTTT. Amino acid sequence: CAGRGGTGNTGELFF.

This clone was counted between two and nine times. The V call is TRBV30, the J call TRBJ2-5, with D perhaps TRBD2 (6 bases). The CDR3 totals 13 residues. In germline, CDR1 is GTSNPN, CDR2 SVGIG (reference sequence). Trimming left V 3 bases short and J 2 bases short, with 10 bases between. The CDR3 here is CAWREAGQETQYF. In DNA form, the CDR3 reads TGTGCCTGGAGGGAGGCGGGACAAGAGACCCAGTACTTC.

This rearrangement joins TRBV18 to TRBJ2-2, with a weak D call TRBD2 (6 bases). With 0 bases removed from V and 7 bases from J, the gap between germline ends came to 12 bases. Germline V lookup: CDR1 KGHSH, CDR2 LQKENI. The CDR3 has 15 amino acids. The CDR3 coding sequence is TGTGCCAGCTCACCACCGCCGGGAGAAGGCGGGGAGCTGTTTTTT. Translating gives CASSPPPGEGGELFF. The whole variable domain, remainder taken from reference TRBV18 and TRBJ2-2, is NAGVMQNPRHLVRRRGQEARLRCSPMKGHSHVYWYRQLPEEGLKFMVYLQKENIIDESGMPKERFSAEFPKEGPSILRIQQVVRGDSAAYFCASSPPPGEGGELFFGEGSRLTVL.

CDR3 amino acids: CASSFFQREPPGEQYF. In DNA, the CDR3 is TGTGCCAGCAGCTTTTTCCAGCGGGAGCCTCCTGGCGAGCAGTACTTC. The rearrangement uses TRBV5-6 and TRBJ2-5, with 8 bases lining up with TRBD2. The DNA end lines up better with TRBJ2-7; the J call may be wrong. CDR3 length equals 16 residues. Germline CDR1 SGHDT, CDR2 YYEEEE.

The chain employs TRBV21-1 and TRBJ2-7; the table's D call, TRBD1, has no DNA check behind it. TRBV21-1 counts as a pseudogene. CDR3 length equals 15 residues. The CDR3 loop is CASSRGTGPTYEQYF. In DNA form, the CDR3 reads TGTGCCAGCAGCAGAGGGACAGGGCCGACCTACGAGCAGTACTTC.

This clone appeared a few times. V is TRBV7-9 and J is TRBJ2-5; D not certain. CDR1 and CDR2 (germline): SEHNR, FQNEAQ (reference sequence). V was shortened by 5 bases and J by 4 bases, with 11 bases between the two germline ends. This CDR3 contains 13 residues. CDR3 DNA: TGTGCCAGCAGCCCGGTCTCACGAGAGACCCAGTACTTC. It codes for CASSPVSRETQYF.

This clone was recorded a few times. The chain employs TRBV5-4 and TRBJ2-7, with D possibly being TRBD1 (6 bases). Trimming shortened V by 4 bases and J by 2 bases, and 13 bases separated the two germline ends. Germline-derived CDR1 and CDR2 are SGHNT and YYREEE (reference sequence). The CDR3 has 14 amino acids. This CDR3 reads CASSQQGWTYEQYF. CDR3 nucleotide sequence: TGTGCCAGCAGCCAACAGGGTTGGACCTACGAGCAGTACTTC.

This chain uses TRBV29-1 with TRBJ2-7, with 14 bases identical to TRBD2. CDR3 length equals 15 residues. Germline assignment: CDR1 SQVTM and CDR2 ANQGSEA. V trimming: 2 bases; J trimming: 6 bases; junction bases outside the gene matches: 6. Written as DNA, the CDR3 is TGCAGCGTTGAAACCGGGACTAGCGGGAGACGCGAGCAGTACTTC. It translates to CSVETGTSGRREQYF.

The chain has TRBV6-6 and TRBJ1-4, with 8 bases fitting TRBD1. Trimming cost V 5 bases and J 8 bases; bases outside gene matches: 4. Germline V gives CDR1 MNHNY, CDR2 SVGAGI (reference sequence). The CDR3 sequence is 13 residues long. CDR3 residues: CASSRTGGEKLFF. In DNA form, the CDR3 reads TGTGCCAGCAGTAGAACAGGGGGAGAAAAACTGTTTTTT.

This chain links TRBV7-9 with TRBJ2-2, with 11 bases that match TRBD1. This CDR3 is 15 amino acids long. Germline CDR1 is SEHNR and CDR2 is FQNEAQ (reference sequence). V was clipped by 2 bases and J by 8 bases; unmatched bases: 4. CDR3: CASSLRTGGVGELFF. The CDR3 DNA sequence: TGTGCCAGCAGCTTACGGACAGGGGGCGTGGGGGAGCTGTTTTTT.

The chain employs TRBV7-2 and TRBJ2-5; 10 bases line up with TRBD1. Judging by the DNA end, TRBJ2-7 fits better; the J call may be wrong. Germline loops: CDR1 SGHTA, CDR2 FQGNSA. The CDR3 spans 15 residues. The CDR3 nucleotides are TGTGCCAGCAGCTTAGCAGGGACAGGGGTCTACGAGCAGTACTTC. Translation: CASSLAGTGVYEQYF.

The chain combines TRBV5-6 with TRBJ2-5; 11 bases are shared with TRBD1. V lost 4 bases, J lost 5 bases, and 10 bases stayed unmatched. The CDR3 totals 16 residues. CDR1 is SGHDT and CDR2 is YYEEEE in the germline V gene. CDR3: CASSTSGTGGGETQYF. The DNA for the CDR3 is TGTGCCAGCAGCACTTCCGGGACAGGGGGAGGGGAGACCCAGTACTTC.

This clone was observed a few times. V usage is TRBV5-1 and J usage is TRBJ1-1; D may be TRBD1 (6 bases). Trimming removed 4 bases from V and 4 bases from J, with 17 bases in between. The V gene's germline CDR1 is SGHRS and CDR2 YFSETQ. This CDR3 contains 15 residues. For the CDR3, the DNA is TGCGCCAGCAGCCAGGACGTAGGGGGACCCACTGAAGCTTTCTTT. Amino acid sequence: CASSQDVGGPTEAFF. Based on the CDR3 plus reference TRBV5-1 and TRBJ1-1, the full variable domain is KAGVTQTPRYLIKTRGQQVTLSCSPISGHRSVSWYQQTPGQGLQFLFEYFSETQRNKGNFPGRFSGRQFSNSRSEMNVSTLELGDSALYLCASSQDVGGPTEAFFGQGTRLTVV.

The chain couples TRBV4-2 to TRBJ2-3; TRBD1 aligns across 7 bases. Germline V lookup: CDR1 LGHNA, CDR2 YNFKEQ. Trimming removed 0 bases from V and 3 bases from J; junction bases left unmatched: 12. The CDR3 contains 18 residues. CDR3 nucleotide sequence: TGTGCCAGCAGCCAAGATGGCCCCACAGGGGTGCGAACAGATACGCAGTATTTT. Translating gives CASSQDGPTGVRTDTQYF.

The chain combines TRBV19 with TRBJ1-1, with D possibly being TRBD1 (6 bases). V shed 1 base and J shed 0 bases, with 9 bases lying between them. Germline V gene sequence: CDR1 LNHDA, CDR2 SQIVND (reference sequence). The CDR3 spans 15 residues. CDR3 DNA sequence: TGTGCCAGTAGTATAGCTGACAGGTTGAACACTGAAGCTTTCTTT. Residues: CASSIADRLNTEAFF.

The chain links TRBV15 to TRBJ1-1; no clear D gene. The V end lost 0 bases, the J end lost 3 bases, and 14 bases lay between the germline ends. Germline V lookup: CDR1 LNHNV, CDR2 YYDKDF (reference sequence). The CDR3 consists of 16 residues. The CDR3 spells CATSRDDRGWDTEAFF. Here the CDR3 DNA reads TGTGCCACCAGCAGAGATGACCGGGGTTGGGACACTGAAGCTTTCTTT.

This clone was recorded a few times. This sequence joins TRBV5-4 and TRBJ2-1; 12 nucleotides agree with TRBD2. V trimming: 4 bases; J trimming: 1 base; junction bases outside the gene matches: 12. The germline gives CDR1 SGHNT, CDR2 YYREEE (reference sequence). This CDR3 has 19 residues. Here the CDR3 DNA reads TGTGCCAGCAGCGACCTAGCGGGAGGGCCTCTGGGTTCCTACAATGAGCAGTTCTTC. It codes for CASSDLAGGPLGSYNEQFF.

The J gene is TRBJ1-3, the V gene TRBV30; no reliable D call. Germline CDR1 reads GTSNPN; CDR2 reads SVGIG (reference sequence). V shed 0 bases and J shed 0 bases, with 9 bases lying between them. CDR3 length equals 15 residues. For the CDR3, the DNA is TGTGCCTGGAGTGTCGAAGAGCGCTCTGGAAACACCATATATTTT. As protein: CAWSVEERSGNTIYF.

The CDR3 sequence is CATSTRQGVSSGANVLTF. The CDR3 bases are TGTGCCACCAGCACTCGACAGGGTGTTTCCTCTGGGGCCAACGTCCTGACTTTC. The chain joins TRBV15 to TRBJ2-6, with TRBD1 matching 7 bases. Trimming took 4 bases from V and 0 from J; bases not matched to a gene: 9. The germline CDR1 and CDR2 sequences are LNHNV and YYDKDF (reference sequence). The CDR3 is 18 residues long.

The chain uses TRBV5-4 and TRBJ2-7, with TRBD2 as a possible D gene (6 bases). Trimming removed 0 bases at V and 2 bases at J, with 15 bases between. Germline CDR1 is SGHNT and CDR2 is YYREEE (reference sequence). This CDR3 comprises 16 residues. CDR3 sequence (DNA): TGTGCCAGCAGCTTGGGGGGGGTGAGTCTTCCCTACGAGCAGTACTTC. Amino acids: CASSLGGVSLPYEQYF.

The chain employs TRBV7-9 and TRBJ2-2, with TRBD1 identical over 8 bases. There are 16 residues in the CDR3. Germline V lookup: CDR1 SEHNR, CDR2 FQNEAQ (reference sequence). Germline trimming cut 7 bases from V and 6 bases from J; bases unmatched to any gene: 13. In nucleotides, the CDR3 is TGTGCCAGCAACCCGGACCAGGACAGGGCGTCCGGGGAGCTGTTTTTT. The encoded protein is CASNPDQDRASGELFF.

The V call is TRBV10-3, the J call TRBJ1-2; D remains ambiguous. V was clipped by 0 bases and J by 1 base, with 9 bases between them. Germline V lookup: CDR1 ENHRY, CDR2 SYGVKD. CDR3 length: 15 amino acids. The CDR3 is CAISESAAGNYGYTF. CDR3 DNA sequence: TGTGCCATCAGTGAGTCAGCGGCTGGTAACTATGGCTACACCTTC.

The gene calls are TRBV30 and TRBJ1-5; D not certain. The CDR3 covers 11 residues. Germline V gene data show CDR1 as GTSNPN and CDR2 as SVGIG (reference sequence). Trimming removed 3 bases at V and 8 bases at J, with 8 bases between. The DNA for the CDR3 is TGTGCCTGGAGCCCTACTGAGCCCCAGCATTTT. It encodes CAWSPTEPQHF. The whole variable domain, filled in from reference TRBV30 and TRBJ1-5, reads SQTIHQWPATLVQPVGSPLSLECTVEGTSNPNLYWYRQAAGRGLQLLFYSVGIGQISSEVPQNLSASRPQDRQFILSSKKLLLSDSGFYLCAWSPTEPQHFGDGTRLSIL.

CDR3 amino acids: CASSLWGGQETQYF. The DNA of the CDR3 is TGTGCCAGCAGCTTATGGGGCGGACAAGAGACCCAGTACTTC. V usage is TRBV11-2 and J usage is TRBJ2-5; tentatively, D is TRBD1 (5 bases). The CDR3 is 14 residues long. Trimming stripped 2 bases from V and 2 bases from J, with 9 bases between. The germline CDR1 and CDR2 sequences are SGHAT and FQNNGV.

V is TRBV19 and J is TRBJ2-7; D might be TRBD2 (6 bases). The CDR3 contains 15 residues. The germline V gene encodes CDR1 LNHDA and CDR2 SQIVND (reference sequence). Between the trimmed V and J ends, which lost 6 bases and 1 base, there was a span of 16 bases. CDR3: CASRKEGGLSYEQYF. As DNA, the CDR3 is TGTGCCAGTAGGAAGGAGGGAGGTCTATCCTACGAGCAGTACTTC.